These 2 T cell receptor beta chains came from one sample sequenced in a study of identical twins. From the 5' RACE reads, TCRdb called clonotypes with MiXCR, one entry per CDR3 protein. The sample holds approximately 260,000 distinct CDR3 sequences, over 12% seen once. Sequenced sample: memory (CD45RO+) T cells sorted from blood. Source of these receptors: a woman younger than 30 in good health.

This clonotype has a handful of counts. In DNA form, the CDR3 reads TGTGCCAGCAGCTTAGATCGCTGGAGGCTGAAGAGAGAGACCCAGTACTTC. It codes for CASSLDRWRLKRETQYF. The chain couples TRBV11-3 to TRBJ2-5, with D maybe TRBD2 (5 bases). V was clipped by 0 bases and J by 4 bases, with 18 bases between them. The germline CDR1 and CDR2 sequences are SGHNT and YENEEA. The CDR3 consists of 17 residues.

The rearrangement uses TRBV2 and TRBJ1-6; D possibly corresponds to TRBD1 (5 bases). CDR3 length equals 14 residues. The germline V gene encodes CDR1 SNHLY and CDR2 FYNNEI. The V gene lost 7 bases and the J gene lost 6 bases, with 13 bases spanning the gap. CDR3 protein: CASMGGRGNSPLHF. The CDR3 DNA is TGTGCCAGCATGGGAGGGAGGGGTAATTCACCCCTCCACTTT.